This TCR beta chain emerged from a study of blood T cell repertoires in COVID-19. Study details: Whether acute or convalescent, the COVID-19 samples came from the United States, Italy and Spain. T cells, B-cell-depleted T cells, or PBMCs supplied cDNA or gDNA.

Original data processing: For nucleated cells, counts were estimated from reference gene primer amplification. Sequencing was performed with immunoSEQ multiplex PCR; in TCRdb, only in-frame clones are kept and a portion is missing. V, J and clone size are taken as reported in that table, and D and trimming were inferred from the DNA itself. Of fewer than 200,000 clones listed, around 90% are singletons. This CDR3 spans 14 amino acids. V lost 7 bases, J lost 5 bases, and 10 bases stayed unmatched. CDR1 MDHEN and CDR2 SYDVKM come from the germline V gene. V gene TRBV28 combines with J gene TRBJ1-2, with TRBD1 matching 7 bases. Material: peripheral blood. This receptor was obtained from a man aged 18 to 30 with COVID-19, enrolled during active disease. In DNA, the CDR3 is TGTGCCAGCATTAAGGACCGCAGGGGGTATGGCTACACCTTC. Translating it yields CASIKDRRGYGYTF.